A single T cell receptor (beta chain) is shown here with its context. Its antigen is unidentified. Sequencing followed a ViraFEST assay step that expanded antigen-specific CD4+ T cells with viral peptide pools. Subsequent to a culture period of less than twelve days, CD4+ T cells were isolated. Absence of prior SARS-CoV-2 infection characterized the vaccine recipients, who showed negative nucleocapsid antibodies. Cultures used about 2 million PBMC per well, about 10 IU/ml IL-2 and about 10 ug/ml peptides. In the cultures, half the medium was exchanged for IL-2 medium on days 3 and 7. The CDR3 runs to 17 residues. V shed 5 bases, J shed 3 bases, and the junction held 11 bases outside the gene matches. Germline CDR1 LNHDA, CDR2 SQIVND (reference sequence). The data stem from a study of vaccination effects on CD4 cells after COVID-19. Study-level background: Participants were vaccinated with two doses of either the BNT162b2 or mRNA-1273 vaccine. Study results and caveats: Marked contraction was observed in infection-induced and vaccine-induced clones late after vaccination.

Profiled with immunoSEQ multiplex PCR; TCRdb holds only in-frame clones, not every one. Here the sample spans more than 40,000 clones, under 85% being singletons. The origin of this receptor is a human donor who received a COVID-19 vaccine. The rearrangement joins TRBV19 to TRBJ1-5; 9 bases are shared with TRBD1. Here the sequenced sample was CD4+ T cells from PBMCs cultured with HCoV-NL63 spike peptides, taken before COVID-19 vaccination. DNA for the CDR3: TGTGCCAGTAGTCTCGACTCCGGGACAGGGATCAATCAGCCCCAGCATTTT. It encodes CASSLDSGTGINQPQHF.